The rows below give T cell receptor beta chains drawn from one sample of a study of blood T cell repertoires in COVID-19. The assay was immunoSEQ multiplex PCR, and TCRdb's table has in-frame clones only and misses some. The sample carries some 70,000 clones, approximately 79% recorded once. Sequenced input: peripheral blood. The receptor source for this set is a woman between 50 and 59 years old with acute or convalescent COVID-19. Each CDR3 is given with its conserved first and last residue. Each record gives: V gene, J gene, clone size, D gene, CDR3 DNA, CDR3 protein. D genes are given only for firm matches. Expanded clones are given a class, and other clones once, few, many or no size at all.

TRBV4-2	TRBJ1-2	NA	NA	TGTGCCAGCAGCCAAGAGACAGGTGACTATGGCTACACCTTC	CASSQETGDYGYTF
TRBV3-1/TRBV3-2	TRBJ1-1	NA	TRBD1	TGTGCCAGCAGGGAGACAGGGATAAACACTGAAGCTTTCTTT	CASRETGINTEAFF
TRBV11-2	TRBJ2-1	NA	TRBD1	TGTGCCAGCAGCTTAGGGACAGGGACCAATGAGCAGTTCTTC	CASSLGTGTNEQFF
TRBV6-5	TRBJ2-1	NA	TRBD2	TGTGCCAGCAGCCAGACTAGCGGGAGGTACAATGAGCAGTTCTTC	CASSQTSGRYNEQFF
TRBV5-5	TRBJ1-1	NA	NA	TGTGCCAGCAGCTTGGGGGTGACCGGGGTTACGATGAACACTGAAGCTTTCTTT	CASSLGVTGVTMNTEAFF
TRBV7-9	TRBJ1-6	few	NA	TGTGCCAGCAGCTTAGCCAGCGATTCACCCCTCCACTTT	CASSLASDSPLHF
TRBV27	TRBJ1-2	few	TRBD1	TGTGCCAGCAGTTTTGAGTTGCCGGGACAGGGGAATTATGGCTACACCTTC	CASSFELPGQGNYGYTF
TRBV11-2	TRBJ1-6	NA	NA	TGTGCCAGCAGCTTGGAGACAGGACTTACACCCCTCCACTTT	CASSLETGLTPLHF
TRBV5-8	TRBJ2-7	NA	NA	TGTGCCAGCAGCTTGACCGGGGTCTCCTACGAGCAGTACTTC	CASSLTGVSYEQYF
TRBV7-9	TRBJ2-7	NA	NA	TGTGCCAGCAGCCCCGGACAGCTATCGCCCTACGAGCAGTACTTC	CASSPGQLSPYEQYF
TRBV7-9	TRBJ2-7	NA	NA	TGTGCCAGCAGCTTTTTAACTGGCGAGCAGTACTTC	CASSFLTGEQYF
TRBV7-6	TRBJ2-1	NA	TRBD1	TGTGCCAGCAGCCAGGACAGCGCAGGGGGGCAGTTCTTC	CASSQDSAGGQFF
TRBV9	TRBJ2-3	NA	NA	TGTGCCAGCAGCGTAGGAGGGGGGGGCTTGGCAGATACGCAGTATTTT	CASSVGGGGLADTQYF
TRBV4-1	TRBJ2-3	NA	TRBD2	TGCGCCAGCAGCCAAGGCGATGGACTAGCGGGAGTAGGAGATACGCAGTATTTT	CASSQGDGLAGVGDTQYF
TRBV11-2	TRBJ2-5	NA	TRBD1	TGTGCCAGCAGCACCCAGTGGACAGGCGGGGAGACCCAGTACTTC	CASSTQWTGGETQYF
TRBV2	TRBJ2-2	NA	NA	TGTGCCAGCAGTGTGCAGGGCCCGGGCACCGGGGAGCTGTTTTTT	CASSVQGPGTGELFF
TRBV12-3/TRBV12-4	TRBJ2-5	NA	NA	TGTGCCAGCAGTCACGGGGCGGAGGGGACCCAGTACTTC	CASSHGAEGTQYF
TRBV5-1	TRBJ1-1	NA	NA	TGCGCCAGCAGCTTTGGAGGGACCGGGGCTTTCTTT	CASSFGGTGAFF
TRBV28	TRBJ2-7	NA	TRBD1	TGTGCAGTAACTACAACCGGGACAGAGTTATACGAGCAGTACTTC	CAVTTTGTELYEQYF
TRBV19	TRBJ1-1	few	TRBD1	TGTGCCAGTAGCCTCGGACAGGGAGTTTACAGAGCTTTCTTT	CASSLGQGVYRAFF
TRBV10-3	TRBJ2-3	NA	TRBD2	TGTGCCATCAGTGGATCAACTAGCGCCGCAGATACGCAGTATTTT	CAISGSTSAADTQYF
TRBV6-6	TRBJ1-5	few	TRBD1	TGTGCCAGCATCGGACAGGGGTCCTATAGCAATCAGCCCCAGCATTTT	CASIGQGSYSNQPQHF
TRBV20-1	TRBJ2-1	NA	NA	TGCAGCTCGGGGGACAATGAGCAGTTCTTC	CSSGDNEQFF
TRBV3-1/TRBV3-2	TRBJ2-3	few	NA	TGTGCCAGCAGCCAAGATCAGGGGAGCAACAGGGTGAAGGCAGATACGCAGTATTTT	CASSQDQGSNRVKADTQYF
TRBV20-1	TRBJ2-1	few	TRBD2	TGCAGCAGCGGGGACTACAATGAGCAGTTCTTC	CSSGDYNEQFF
TRBV7-2	TRBJ2-3	once	NA	TGTGCCAGCGCGCCGGGGTTCACAGATACGCAGTATTTT	CASAPGFTDTQYF
TRBV7-9	TRBJ2-5	NA	NA	TGTGCCAGCAGCTTAGGGGGGGAGACAGTACAAGAGACCCAGTACTTC	CASSLGGETVQETQYF
TRBV6-5	TRBJ2-2	NA	NA	TGTGCCAGCAGTTCCCACGGAGCAACCGGGGAGCTGTTTTTT	CASSSHGATGELFF
TRBV5-4	TRBJ2-3	once	TRBD2	TGTGCCAGCAGGGGTCTAGCGGCCACAGATACGCAGTATTTT	CASRGLAATDTQYF
TRBV7-9	TRBJ2-5	NA	NA	TGTGCCAGCAGCTTAGATATGAACAGAGAGACCCAGTACTTC	CASSLDMNRETQYF
TRBV30	TRBJ2-4	NA	TRBD1	TGTGCCTGGGACTCCGGGACAGGGGCCAAAAACATTCAGTACTTC	CAWDSGTGAKNIQYF
TRBV18	TRBJ2-5	NA	NA	TGTGCCAGCTCACCGAACACAGGGATCCAAGAGACCCAGTACTTC	CASSPNTGIQETQYF
TRBV10-3	TRBJ2-2	NA	NA	TGTGCCTTACTAGAGGGCACTACATACACCGGGGAGCTGTTTTTT	CALLEGTTYTGELFF
TRBV7-6	TRBJ1-1	NA	TRBD1	TGTGCCAGCAGCTTATCGGGACAGGGGGCACTTGAAGCTTTCTTT	CASSLSGQGALEAFF
TRBV6-2/TRBV6-3	TRBJ1-6	many	TRBD1	TGTGCCAGCAGTTACGGACAGGACGGAAGTTCACCCCTCCACTTT	CASSYGQDGSSPLHF
TRBV28	TRBJ2-7	once	TRBD2	TGTGCCACCCTCCCGGGGGGTAAAGGGTACGAGCAGTACTTC	CATLPGGKGYEQYF
TRBV5-1	TRBJ2-3	NA	TRBD1	TGCGCCAGCAGCCTAGGACAGGGGTCGATCGATACGCAGTATTTT	CASSLGQGSIDTQYF
TRBV5-1	TRBJ1-1	NA	NA	TGCGCCAGCAGCTTCAGGTTAGACACTGAAGCTTTCTTT	CASSFRLDTEAFF
TRBV6-6	TRBJ1-2	once	TRBD1	TGTGCCAGCAGTCCCGGGGGACAGGTCTCTGGCTACACCTTC	CASSPGGQVSGYTF
TRBV11-2	TRBJ2-7	NA	NA	TGTGCCAGCACGAGCAATTCCTACGAGCAGTACTTC	CASTSNSYEQYF
TRBV29-1	TRBJ2-1	NA	NA	TGCAGCGTTGTAACTTCCTACAATGAGCAGTTCTTC	CSVVTSYNEQFF
TRBV2	TRBJ2-7	NA	NA	TGTGCCAGCAGTGATCCACCAAAGCGGAACTTC	CASSDPPKRNF
TRBV5-1	TRBJ2-2	NA	TRBD1	TGCGCCAGCAGCTTGGCCAGGGACAGGAACACCGGGGAGCTGTTTTTT	CASSLARDRNTGELFF
TRBV6-1	TRBJ1-5	NA	TRBD1	TGTGCCAGCAGTGAAGGGTTCCAGGGGGGCAATCAGCCCCAGCATTTT	CASSEGFQGGNQPQHF
TRBV29-1	TRBJ1-1	NA	TRBD1	TGCAGCGTGGAAGGGACAGGGGGAACGAACACTGAAGCTTTCTTT	CSVEGTGGTNTEAFF
TRBV12-5	TRBJ2-7	NA	NA	TGTGCTAGTGGTTTGGTACAAACAGGACCTTTCTACGAGCAGTACTTC	CASGLVQTGPFYEQYF